The 4 T cell receptor beta chains below come from one sample, sequenced in a study of blood T cell repertoires in COVID-19. Some clones are missing from TCRdb's copy, which holds only in-frame ones; the method was immunoSEQ multiplex PCR. Seen here are 250,000 or so clones, around four fifths observed once, and the top ten hold about 6.3%. Sequencing used peripheral blood. The origin of the receptors is a woman in her sixties or seventies with active or convalescent COVID-19.

The chain has TRBV2 and TRBJ2-2; D ambiguous. V lost 2 bases, J lost 1 base, and 11 bases lay in between. This CDR3 region has 16 residues. CDR1 SNHLY and CDR2 FYNNEI come from the germline V gene. CDR3 in DNA: TGTGCCAGCAGTGAATTGGATCAGGAGAACACCGGGGAGCTGTTTTTT. Its protein is CASSELDQENTGELFF. The variable domain in full, completed from reference TRBV2 and TRBJ2-2, reads EPEVTQTPSHQVTQMGQEVILRCVPISNHLYFYWYRQILGQKVEFLVSFYNNEISEKSEIFDDQFSVERPDGSNFTLKIRSTKLEDSAMYFCASSELDQENTGELFFGEGSRLTVL.

CDR3 amino acids: CASSLSGRDNEQFF. CDR3 DNA sequence: TGTGCCAGCAGCTTAAGCGGGAGGGACAATGAGCAGTTCTTC. This chain joins TRBV7-3 and TRBJ2-1, with 9 bases that match TRBD2. The ends lost 1 base at V and 5 bases at J; junction bases unmatched: 0. Germline V gene sequence: CDR1 SGHTA, CDR2 FQGTGA. This CDR3 has 14 residues. Full variable domain (outside the CDR3, taken from reference TRBV7-3 and TRBJ2-1): GAGVSQTPSNKVTEKGKYVELRCDPISGHTALYWYRQSLGQGPEFLIYFQGTGAADDSGLPNDRFFAVRPEGSVSTLKIQRTERGDSAVYLCASSLSGRDNEQFFGPGTRLTVL.

V gene TRBV4-1 combines with J gene TRBJ2-1; 12 bases are shared with TRBD2. CDR1 is MGHRA and CDR2 is YSYEKL in the germline V gene. V gave up 3 bases and J gave up 3 bases; unmatched junction bases: 3. This CDR3 region has 16 residues. The CDR3 here is CASSQPTSGGYNEQFF. CDR3 DNA sequence: TGCGCCAGCAGCCAGCCGACTAGCGGGGGCTACAATGAGCAGTTCTTC.

This chain uses TRBV2 with TRBJ1-1, with TRBD1 as a possible D gene (6 bases). V was pared by 8 bases and J by 1 base, with 14 bases between. This CDR3 comprises 14 residues. Germline V CDR1 and CDR2: SNHLY, FYNNEI. Here the CDR3 DNA reads TGTGCCAGCTGGTCAGGGGTTGGGAACACTGAAGCTTTCTTT. Translated: CASWSGVGNTEAFF.